The present TCR beta chain was sequenced within a study of cytomegalovirus exposure and HLA in healthy donors. Study findings and constraints: Many donors shared some public TCRs, even though most TCR sequences were rare. Researchers catalogued approximately 170 TCR beta chains as cytomegalovirus-associated.

Germline V gene sequence: CDR1 MNHEY, CDR2 SMNVEV (reference sequence). The CDR3 is 14 residues long. Of note for this clone: Its antigen is unidentified. At one of its ends the junction is not consistent with the germline gene, which may arise from a read error.

Sequencing was performed with immunoSEQ multiplex PCR; in TCRdb, only in-frame clones are kept and a portion is missing. The profile shows some 140,000 clones, 70% to 90% of them singletons. The donors were part of the validation cohort, which consisted of more than 90 subjects and was separate from the first cohort of 670 or so subjects. J is TRBJ2-4 and V is TRBV27; 9 nucleotides align to TRBD2. The sample taken for sequencing was PBMCs. The receptor was derived from a human donor in good health. The CDR3 bases are TGTGCCAGCAGTTCGGGACTAGCCGAAAACATTCAGTACTTC. It codes for CASSSGLAENIQYF.